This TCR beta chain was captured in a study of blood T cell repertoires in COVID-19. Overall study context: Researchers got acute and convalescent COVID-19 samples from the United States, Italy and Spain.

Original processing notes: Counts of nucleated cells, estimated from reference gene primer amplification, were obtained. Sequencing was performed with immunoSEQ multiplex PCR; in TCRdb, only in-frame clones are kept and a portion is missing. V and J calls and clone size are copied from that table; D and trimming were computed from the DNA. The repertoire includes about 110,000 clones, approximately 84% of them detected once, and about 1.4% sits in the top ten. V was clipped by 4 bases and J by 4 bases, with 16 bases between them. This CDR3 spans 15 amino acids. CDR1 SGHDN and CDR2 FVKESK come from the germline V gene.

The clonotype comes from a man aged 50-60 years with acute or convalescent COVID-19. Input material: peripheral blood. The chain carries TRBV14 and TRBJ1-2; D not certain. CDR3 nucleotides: TGTGCCAGCAGCCGACGAGGGTATCGAAGCTATGGCTACACCTTC. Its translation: CASSRRGYRSYGYTF.